This T cell receptor beta chain is from a study of T cell changes during pregnancy in multiple sclerosis. This CDR3 spans 13 amino acids. Trimming took 0 bases from V and 4 from J, leaving 7 bases between them. CDR1 and CDR2 (germline): MNHNS, SASEGT. Some clones are missing from TCRdb's copy, which holds only in-frame ones; the method was immunoSEQ multiplex PCR. This sample carries 20,000 to 30,000 clones, around nine tenths of them seen once, and the ten largest clones take under 10%. The sequence came from a female donor in good health, enrolled as a control in a pregnancy study. This sample comprised CD8+ T cells from peripheral blood mononuclear cells, obtained in the third trimester of pregnancy. The chain uses TRBV6-1 and TRBJ2-7; D gene uncertain. The CDR3 coding sequence is TGTGCCAGCAGTGAAGCATTCGGTTACGAGCAGTACTTC. Its translation: CASSEAFGYEQYF.